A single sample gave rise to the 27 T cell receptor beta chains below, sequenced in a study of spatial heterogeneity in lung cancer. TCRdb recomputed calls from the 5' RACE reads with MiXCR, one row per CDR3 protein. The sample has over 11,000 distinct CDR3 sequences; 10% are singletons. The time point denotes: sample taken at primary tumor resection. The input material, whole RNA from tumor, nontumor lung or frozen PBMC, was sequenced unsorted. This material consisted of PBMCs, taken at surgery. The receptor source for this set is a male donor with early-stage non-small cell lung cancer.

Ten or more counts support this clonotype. The CDR3, as DNA: TGTGCCAGTAGTCCAAGGACTAGCGGCTCCTACGAGCAGTACTTC. This encodes CASSPRTSGSYEQYF. This chain links TRBV19 with TRBJ2-7, with TRBD2 matching 10 bases. This CDR3 contains 15 residues. Germline V gene sequence: CDR1 LNHDA, CDR2 SQIVND (reference sequence). J lost 0 bases, V lost 5 bases, and 4 bases had no gene match. Supplemented by reference TRBV19 and TRBJ2-7, the full variable domain reads DGGITQSPKYLFRKEGQNVTLSCEQNLNHDAMYWYRQDPGQGLRLIYYSQIVNDFQKGDIAEGYSVSREKKESFPLTVTSAQKNPTAFYLCASSPRTSGSYEQYFGPGTRLTVT.

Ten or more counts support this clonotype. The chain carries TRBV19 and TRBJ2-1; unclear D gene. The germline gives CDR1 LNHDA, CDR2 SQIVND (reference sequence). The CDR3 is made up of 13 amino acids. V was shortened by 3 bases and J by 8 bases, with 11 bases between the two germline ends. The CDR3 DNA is TGTGCCAGTAGTATGTTGACGGTCGATGAGCAGTTCTTC. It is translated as CASSMLTVDEQFF.

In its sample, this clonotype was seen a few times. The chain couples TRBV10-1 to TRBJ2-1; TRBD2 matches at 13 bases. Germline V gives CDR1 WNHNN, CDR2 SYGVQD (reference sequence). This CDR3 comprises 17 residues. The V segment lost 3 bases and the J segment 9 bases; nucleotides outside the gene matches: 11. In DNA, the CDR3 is TGCGCCAGCAGTGATAACGCGGGACTAGCGGGATACGGTGAGCAGTTCTTC. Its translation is CASSDNAGLAGYGEQFF.

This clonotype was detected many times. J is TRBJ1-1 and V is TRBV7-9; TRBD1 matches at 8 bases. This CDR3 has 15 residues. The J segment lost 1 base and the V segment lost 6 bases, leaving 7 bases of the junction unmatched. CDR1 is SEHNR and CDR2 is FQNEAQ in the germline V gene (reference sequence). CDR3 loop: CASRPGGPTNTEAFF. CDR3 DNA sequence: TGTGCCAGCAGACCAGGGGGCCCCACGAACACTGAAGCTTTCTTT.

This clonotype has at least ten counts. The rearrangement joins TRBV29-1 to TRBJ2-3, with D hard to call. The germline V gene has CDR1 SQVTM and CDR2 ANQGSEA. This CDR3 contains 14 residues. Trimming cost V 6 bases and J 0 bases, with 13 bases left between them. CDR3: CSVSTGTSTDTQYF. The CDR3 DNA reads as TGCAGCGTCTCGACTGGTACTAGCACAGATACGCAGTATTTT.

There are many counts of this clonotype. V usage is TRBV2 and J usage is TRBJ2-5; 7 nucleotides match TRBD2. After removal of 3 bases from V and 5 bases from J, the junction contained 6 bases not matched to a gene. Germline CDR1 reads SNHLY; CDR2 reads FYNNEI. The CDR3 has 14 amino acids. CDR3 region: CASSDGGGQETQYF. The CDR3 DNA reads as TGTGCCAGCAGTGATGGCGGGGGTCAGGAGACCCAGTACTTC.

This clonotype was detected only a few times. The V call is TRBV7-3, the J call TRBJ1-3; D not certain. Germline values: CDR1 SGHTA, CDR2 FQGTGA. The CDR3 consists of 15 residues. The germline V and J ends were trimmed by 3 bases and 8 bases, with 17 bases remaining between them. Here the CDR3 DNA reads TGTGCCAGCAGCTTCATTTTAGGAATGACGGACACCATATATTTT. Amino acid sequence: CASSFILGMTDTIYF.

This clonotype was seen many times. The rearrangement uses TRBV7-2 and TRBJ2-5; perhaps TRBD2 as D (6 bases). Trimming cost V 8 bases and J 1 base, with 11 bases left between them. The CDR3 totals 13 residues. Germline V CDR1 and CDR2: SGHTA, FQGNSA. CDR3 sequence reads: CASARDSQETQYF. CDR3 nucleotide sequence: TGTGCCAGCGCCCGGGACTCCCAAGAGACCCAGTACTTC.

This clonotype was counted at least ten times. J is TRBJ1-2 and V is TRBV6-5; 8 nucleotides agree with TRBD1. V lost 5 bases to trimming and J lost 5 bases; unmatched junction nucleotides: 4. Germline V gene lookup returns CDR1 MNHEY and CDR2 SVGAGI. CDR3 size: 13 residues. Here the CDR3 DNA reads TGTGCCAGCAGTCTGGACAGGGTTTATGGCTACACCTTC. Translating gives CASSLDRVYGYTF.

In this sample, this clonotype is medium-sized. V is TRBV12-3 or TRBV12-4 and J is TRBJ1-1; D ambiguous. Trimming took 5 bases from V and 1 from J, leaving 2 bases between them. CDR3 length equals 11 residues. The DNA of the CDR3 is TGTGCCAGCAGTAGGAACACTGAAGCTTTCTTT. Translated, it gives CASSRNTEAFF.

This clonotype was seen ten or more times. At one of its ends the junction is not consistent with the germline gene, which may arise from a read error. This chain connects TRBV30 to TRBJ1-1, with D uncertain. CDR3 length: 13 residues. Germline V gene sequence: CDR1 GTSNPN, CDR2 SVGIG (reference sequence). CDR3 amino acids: CDWRTTLDTEAFF. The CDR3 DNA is TGTGACTGGCGGACGACCCTGGACACTGAAGCTTTCTTT.

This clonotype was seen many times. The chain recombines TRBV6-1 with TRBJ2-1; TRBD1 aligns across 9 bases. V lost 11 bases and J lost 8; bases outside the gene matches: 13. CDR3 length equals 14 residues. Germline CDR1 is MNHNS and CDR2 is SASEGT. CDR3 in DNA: TGTGCCGGAAACCGGGGGACAGGGTTGGATGAGCAGTTCTTC. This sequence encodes CAGNRGTGLDEQFF.

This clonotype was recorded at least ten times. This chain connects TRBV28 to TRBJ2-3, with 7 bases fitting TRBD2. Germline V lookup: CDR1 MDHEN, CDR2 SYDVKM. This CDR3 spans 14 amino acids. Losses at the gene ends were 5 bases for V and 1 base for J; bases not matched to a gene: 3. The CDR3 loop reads CASSASGGTDTQYF. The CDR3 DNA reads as TGTGCCAGCAGTGCCAGCGGGGGCACAGATACGCAGTATTTT.

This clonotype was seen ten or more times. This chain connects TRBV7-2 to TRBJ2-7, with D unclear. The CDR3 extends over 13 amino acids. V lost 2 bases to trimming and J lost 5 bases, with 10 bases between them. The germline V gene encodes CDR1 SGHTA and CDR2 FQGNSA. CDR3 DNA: TGTGCCAGCAGCTTAACCCTGGACCACGAGCAGTACTTC. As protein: CASSLTLDHEQYF.

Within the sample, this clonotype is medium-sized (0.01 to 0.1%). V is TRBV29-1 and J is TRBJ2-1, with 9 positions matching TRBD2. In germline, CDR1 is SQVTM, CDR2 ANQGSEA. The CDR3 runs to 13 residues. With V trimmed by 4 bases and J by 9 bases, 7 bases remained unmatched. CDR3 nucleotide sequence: TGCAGCGTTGTGCGGGAGGGCCGTGGTGAGCAGTTCTTC. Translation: CSVVREGRGEQFF.

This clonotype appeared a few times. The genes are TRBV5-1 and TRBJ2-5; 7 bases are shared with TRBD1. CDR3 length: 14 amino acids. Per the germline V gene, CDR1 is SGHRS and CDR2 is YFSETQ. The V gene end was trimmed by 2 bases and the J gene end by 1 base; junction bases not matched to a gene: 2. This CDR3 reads CASSLWTGQETQYF. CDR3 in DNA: TGCGCCAGCAGCTTATGGACAGGCCAAGAGACCCAGTACTTC.

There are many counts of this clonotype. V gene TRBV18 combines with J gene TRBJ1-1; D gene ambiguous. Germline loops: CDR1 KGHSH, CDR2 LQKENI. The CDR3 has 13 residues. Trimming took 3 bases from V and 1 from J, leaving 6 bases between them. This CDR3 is CASSPVENTEAFF. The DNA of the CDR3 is TGTGCCAGCTCACCCGTCGAGAACACTGAAGCTTTCTTT.

The DNA for the CDR3 is TGTGCCAGCAGCACCCGCAGGGGGATGTCCTACAATGAGCAGTTCTTC. Amino acid sequence: CASSTRRGMSYNEQFF. The chain combines TRBV7-2 with TRBJ2-1; 7 nucleotides match TRBD1. This CDR3 has 16 amino acids. Per the germline V gene, CDR1 is SGHTA and CDR2 is FQGNSA. V dropped 5 bases and J dropped 1; count of bases not matched to a gene: 8.

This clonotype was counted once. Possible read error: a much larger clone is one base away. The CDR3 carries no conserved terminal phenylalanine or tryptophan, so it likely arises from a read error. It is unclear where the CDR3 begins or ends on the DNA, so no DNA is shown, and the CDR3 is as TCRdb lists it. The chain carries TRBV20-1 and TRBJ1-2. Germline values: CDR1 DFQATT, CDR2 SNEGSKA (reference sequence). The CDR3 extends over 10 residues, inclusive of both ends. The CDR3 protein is CSATEGWCTY.

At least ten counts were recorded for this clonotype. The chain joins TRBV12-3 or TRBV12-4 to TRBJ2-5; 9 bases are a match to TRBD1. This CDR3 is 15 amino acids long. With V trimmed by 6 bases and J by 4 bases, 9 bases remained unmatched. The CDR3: CASSPTGTGRETQYF. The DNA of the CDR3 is TGTGCCAGCAGCCCCACCGGGACAGGGAGAGAGACCCAGTACTTC.

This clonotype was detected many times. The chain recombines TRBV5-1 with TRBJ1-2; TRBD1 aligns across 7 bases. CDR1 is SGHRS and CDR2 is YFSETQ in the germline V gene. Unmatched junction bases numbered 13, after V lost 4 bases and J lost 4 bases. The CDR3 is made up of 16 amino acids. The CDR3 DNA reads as TGCGCCAGCAGCCGCGATTTAGGAGGGGGCACCTATGGCTACACCTTC. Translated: CASSRDLGGGTYGYTF.

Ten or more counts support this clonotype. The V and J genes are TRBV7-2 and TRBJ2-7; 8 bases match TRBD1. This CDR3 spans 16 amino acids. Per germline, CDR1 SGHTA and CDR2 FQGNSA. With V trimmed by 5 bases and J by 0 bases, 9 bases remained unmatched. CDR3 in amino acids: CASSPMGQVASYEQYF. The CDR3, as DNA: TGTGCCAGCAGCCCAATGGGACAGGTCGCCTCCTACGAGCAGTACTTC.

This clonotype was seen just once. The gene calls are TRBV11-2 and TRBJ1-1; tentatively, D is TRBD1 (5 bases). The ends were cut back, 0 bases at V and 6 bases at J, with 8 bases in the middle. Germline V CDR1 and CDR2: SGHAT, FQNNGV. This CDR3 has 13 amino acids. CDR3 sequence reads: CASSLERGAEAFF. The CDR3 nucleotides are TGTGCCAGCAGCTTAGAACGAGGGGCTGAAGCTTTCTTT. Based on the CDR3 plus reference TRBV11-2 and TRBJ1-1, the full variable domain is EAGVAQSPRYKIIEKRQSVAFWCNPISGHATLYWYQQILGQGPKLLIQFQNNGVVDDSQLPKDRFSAERLKGVDSTLKIQPAKLEDSAVYLCASSLERGAEAFFGQGTRLTVV.

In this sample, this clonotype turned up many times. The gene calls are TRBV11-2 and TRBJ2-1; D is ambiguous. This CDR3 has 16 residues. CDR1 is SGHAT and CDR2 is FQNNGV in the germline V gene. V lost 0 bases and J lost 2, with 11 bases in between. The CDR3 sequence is CASSLDVQSTYNEQFF. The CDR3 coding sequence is TGTGCCAGCAGCTTAGATGTTCAGTCTACCTACAATGAGCAGTTCTTC.

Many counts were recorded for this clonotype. The CDR3 protein is CASSSENGELFF. The CDR3 DNA follows: TGTGCCAGCAGTTCCGAAAACGGGGAGCTGTTTTTT. V and J are TRBV27 and TRBJ2-2; no definite D call. V lost 4 bases to trimming and J lost 7 bases, with 7 bases between them. Germline V gene data show CDR1 as MNHEY and CDR2 as SMNVEV (reference sequence). The CDR3 runs to 12 residues.

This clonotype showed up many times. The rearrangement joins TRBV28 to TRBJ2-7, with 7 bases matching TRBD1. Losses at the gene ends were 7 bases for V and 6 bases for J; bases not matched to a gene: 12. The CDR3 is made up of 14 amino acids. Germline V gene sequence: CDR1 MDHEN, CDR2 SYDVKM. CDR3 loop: CASTRTGRGSEQYF. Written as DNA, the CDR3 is TGTGCCAGCACCCGGACAGGAAGGGGCAGCGAGCAGTACTTC.

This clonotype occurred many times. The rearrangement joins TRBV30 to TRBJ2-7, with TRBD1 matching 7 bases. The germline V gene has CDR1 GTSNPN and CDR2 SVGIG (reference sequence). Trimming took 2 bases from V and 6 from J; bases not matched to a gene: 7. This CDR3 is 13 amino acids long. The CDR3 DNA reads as TGTGCCTGGAGTTTTAACAGGGGAAGCGAGCAGTACTTC. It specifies CAWSFNRGSEQYF.